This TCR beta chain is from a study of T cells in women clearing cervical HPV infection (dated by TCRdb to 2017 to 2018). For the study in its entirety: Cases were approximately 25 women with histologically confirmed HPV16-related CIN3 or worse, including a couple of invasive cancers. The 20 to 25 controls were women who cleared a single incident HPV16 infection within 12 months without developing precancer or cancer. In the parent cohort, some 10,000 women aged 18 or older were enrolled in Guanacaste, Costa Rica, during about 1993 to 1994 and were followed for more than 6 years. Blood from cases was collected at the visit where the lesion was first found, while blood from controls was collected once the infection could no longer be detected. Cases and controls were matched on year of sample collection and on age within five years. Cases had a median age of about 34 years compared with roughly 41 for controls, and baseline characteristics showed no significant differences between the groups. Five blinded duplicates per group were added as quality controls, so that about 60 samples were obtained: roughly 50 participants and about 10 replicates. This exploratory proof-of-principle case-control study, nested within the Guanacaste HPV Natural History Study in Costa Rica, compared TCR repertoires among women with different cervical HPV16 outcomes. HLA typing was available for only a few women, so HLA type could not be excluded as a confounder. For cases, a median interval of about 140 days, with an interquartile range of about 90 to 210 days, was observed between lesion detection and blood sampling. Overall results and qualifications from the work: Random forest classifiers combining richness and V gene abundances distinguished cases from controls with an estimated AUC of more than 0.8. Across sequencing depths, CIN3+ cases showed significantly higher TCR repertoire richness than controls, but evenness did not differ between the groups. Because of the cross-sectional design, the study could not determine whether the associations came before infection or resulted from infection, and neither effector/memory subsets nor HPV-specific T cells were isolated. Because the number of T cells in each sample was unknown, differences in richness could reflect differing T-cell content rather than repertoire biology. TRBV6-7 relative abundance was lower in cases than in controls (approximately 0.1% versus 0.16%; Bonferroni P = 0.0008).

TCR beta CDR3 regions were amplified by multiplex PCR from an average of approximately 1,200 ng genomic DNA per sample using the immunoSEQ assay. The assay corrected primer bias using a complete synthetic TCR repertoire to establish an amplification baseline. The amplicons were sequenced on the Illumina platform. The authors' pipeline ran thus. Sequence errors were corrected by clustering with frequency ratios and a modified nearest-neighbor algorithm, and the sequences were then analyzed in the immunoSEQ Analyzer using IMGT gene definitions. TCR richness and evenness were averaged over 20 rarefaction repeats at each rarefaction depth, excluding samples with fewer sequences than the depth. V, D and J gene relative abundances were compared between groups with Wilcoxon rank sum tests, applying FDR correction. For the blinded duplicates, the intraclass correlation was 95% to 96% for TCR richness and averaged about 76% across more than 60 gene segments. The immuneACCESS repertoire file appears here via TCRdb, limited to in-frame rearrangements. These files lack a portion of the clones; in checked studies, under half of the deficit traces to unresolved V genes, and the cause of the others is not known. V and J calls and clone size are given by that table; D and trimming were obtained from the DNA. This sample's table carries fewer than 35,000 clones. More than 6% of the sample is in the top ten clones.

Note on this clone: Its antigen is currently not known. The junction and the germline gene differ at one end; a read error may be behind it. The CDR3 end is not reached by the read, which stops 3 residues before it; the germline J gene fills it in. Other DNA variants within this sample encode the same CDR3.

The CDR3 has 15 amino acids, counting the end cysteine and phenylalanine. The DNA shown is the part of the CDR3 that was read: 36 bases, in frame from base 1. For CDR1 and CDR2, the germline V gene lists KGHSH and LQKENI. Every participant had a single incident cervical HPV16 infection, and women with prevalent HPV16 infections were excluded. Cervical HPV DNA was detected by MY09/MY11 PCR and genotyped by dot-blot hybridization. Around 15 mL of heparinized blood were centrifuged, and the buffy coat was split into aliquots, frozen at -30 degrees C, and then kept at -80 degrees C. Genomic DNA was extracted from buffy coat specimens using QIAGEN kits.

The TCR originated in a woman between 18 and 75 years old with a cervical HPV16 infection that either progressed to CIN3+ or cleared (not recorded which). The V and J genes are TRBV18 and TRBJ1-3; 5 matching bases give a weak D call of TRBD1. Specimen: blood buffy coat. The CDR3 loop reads CASSPPELQGNTIYF. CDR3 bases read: TGTGCCAGCTCACCACCTGAGTTGCAGGGAAACACA.